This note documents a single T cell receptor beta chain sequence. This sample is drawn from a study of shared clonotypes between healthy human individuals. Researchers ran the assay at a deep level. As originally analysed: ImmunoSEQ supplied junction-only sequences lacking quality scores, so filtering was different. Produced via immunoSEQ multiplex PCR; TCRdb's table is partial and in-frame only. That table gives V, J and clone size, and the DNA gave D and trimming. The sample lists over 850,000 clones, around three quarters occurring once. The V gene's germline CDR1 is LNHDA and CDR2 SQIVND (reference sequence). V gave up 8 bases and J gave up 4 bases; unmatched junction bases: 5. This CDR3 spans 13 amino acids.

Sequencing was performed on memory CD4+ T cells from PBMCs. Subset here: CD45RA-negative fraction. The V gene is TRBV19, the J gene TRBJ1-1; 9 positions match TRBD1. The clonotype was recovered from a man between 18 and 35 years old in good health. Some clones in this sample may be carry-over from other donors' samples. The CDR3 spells CASQPGQGTEAFF. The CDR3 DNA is TGTGCCAGTCAGCCGGGACAGGGCACTGAAGCTTTCTTT.